This TCR beta chain was profiled in a study of technical replicates of blood from a few donors. The CDR3 runs to 13 residues. The germline V gene has CDR1 MNHEY and CDR2 SVGAGI. Trimming shortened V by 3 bases and J by 7 bases, and 9 bases separated the two germline ends. Assay: immunoSEQ multiplex PCR; the TCRdb copy retains only in-frame clones and omits some. The sample has more than 90,000 clones, 95% seen once. The TCR sequence derives from a human donor in good health. The chain combines TRBV6-5 with TRBJ1-4; unclear D gene. Material: T cells isolated from PBMCs. CDR3 sequence: CASSYDWSEKLFF. The CDR3 bases are TGTGCCAGCAGTTATGATTGGAGTGAAAAACTGTTTTTT.